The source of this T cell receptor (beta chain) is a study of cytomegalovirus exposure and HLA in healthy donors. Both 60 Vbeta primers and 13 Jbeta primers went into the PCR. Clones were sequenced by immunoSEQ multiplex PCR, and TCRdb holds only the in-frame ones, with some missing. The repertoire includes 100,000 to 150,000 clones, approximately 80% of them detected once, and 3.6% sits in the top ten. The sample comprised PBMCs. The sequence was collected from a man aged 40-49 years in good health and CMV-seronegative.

This CDR3 is CASSETFFDRGTNYGYTF. CDR3 sequence (DNA): TGTGCCAGCAGTGAAACGTTTTTCGACAGGGGCACTAACTATGGCTACACCTTC. This chain joins TRBV2 and TRBJ1-2, with 8 bases lining up with TRBD1. The CDR3 totals 18 residues. Germline CDR1 is SNHLY and CDR2 is FYNNEI. Germline trimming cut 2 bases from V and 0 bases from J; bases unmatched to any gene: 11.